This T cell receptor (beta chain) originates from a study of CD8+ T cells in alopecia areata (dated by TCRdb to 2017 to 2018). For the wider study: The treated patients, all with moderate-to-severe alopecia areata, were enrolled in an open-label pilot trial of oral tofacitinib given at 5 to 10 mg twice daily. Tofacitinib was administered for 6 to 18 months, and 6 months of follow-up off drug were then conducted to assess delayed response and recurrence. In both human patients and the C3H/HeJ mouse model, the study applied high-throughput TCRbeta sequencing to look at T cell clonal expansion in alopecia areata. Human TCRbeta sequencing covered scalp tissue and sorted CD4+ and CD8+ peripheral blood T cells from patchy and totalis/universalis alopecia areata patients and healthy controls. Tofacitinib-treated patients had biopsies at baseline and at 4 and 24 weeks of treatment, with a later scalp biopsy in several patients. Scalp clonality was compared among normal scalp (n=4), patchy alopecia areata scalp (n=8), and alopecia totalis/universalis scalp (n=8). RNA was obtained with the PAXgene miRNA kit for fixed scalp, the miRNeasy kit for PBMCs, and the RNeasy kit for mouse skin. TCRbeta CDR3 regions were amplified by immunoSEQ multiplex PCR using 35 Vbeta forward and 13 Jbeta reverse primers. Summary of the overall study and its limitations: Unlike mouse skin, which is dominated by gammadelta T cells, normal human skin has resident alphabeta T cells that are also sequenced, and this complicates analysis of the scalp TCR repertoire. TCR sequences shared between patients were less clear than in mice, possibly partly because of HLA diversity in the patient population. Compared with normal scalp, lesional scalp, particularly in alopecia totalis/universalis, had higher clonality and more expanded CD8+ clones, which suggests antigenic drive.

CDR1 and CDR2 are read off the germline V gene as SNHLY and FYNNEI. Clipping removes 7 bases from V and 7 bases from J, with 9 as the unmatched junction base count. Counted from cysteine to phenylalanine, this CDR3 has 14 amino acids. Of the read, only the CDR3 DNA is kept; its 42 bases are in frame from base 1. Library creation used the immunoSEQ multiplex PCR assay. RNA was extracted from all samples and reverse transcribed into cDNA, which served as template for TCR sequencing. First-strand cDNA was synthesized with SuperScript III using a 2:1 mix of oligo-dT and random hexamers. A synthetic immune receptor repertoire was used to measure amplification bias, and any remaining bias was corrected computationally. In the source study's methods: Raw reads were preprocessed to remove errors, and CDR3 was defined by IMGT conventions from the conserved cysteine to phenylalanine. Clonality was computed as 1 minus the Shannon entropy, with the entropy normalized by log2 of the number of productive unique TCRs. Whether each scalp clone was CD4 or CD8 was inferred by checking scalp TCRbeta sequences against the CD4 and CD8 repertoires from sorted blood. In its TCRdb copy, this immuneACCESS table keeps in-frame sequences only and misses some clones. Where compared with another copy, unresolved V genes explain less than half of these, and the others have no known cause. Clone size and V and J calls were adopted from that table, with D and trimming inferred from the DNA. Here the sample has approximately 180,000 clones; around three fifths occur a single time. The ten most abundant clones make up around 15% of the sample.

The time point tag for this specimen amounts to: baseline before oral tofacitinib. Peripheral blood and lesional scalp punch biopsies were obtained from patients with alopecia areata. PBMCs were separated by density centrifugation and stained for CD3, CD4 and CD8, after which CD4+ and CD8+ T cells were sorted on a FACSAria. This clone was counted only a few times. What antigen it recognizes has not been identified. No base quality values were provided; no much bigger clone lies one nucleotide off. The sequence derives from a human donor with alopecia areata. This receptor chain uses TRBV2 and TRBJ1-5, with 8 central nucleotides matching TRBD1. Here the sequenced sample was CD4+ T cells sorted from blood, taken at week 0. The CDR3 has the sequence CASNPRQGQQPQHF. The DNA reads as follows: TGTGCCAGCAACCCCCGACAGGGGCAACAGCCCCAGCATTTT. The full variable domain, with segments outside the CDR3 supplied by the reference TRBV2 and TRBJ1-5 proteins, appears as EPEVTQTPSHQVTQMGQEVILRCVPISNHLYFYWYRQILGQKVEFLVSFYNNEISEKSEIFDDQFSVERPDGSNFTLKIRSTKLEDSAMYFCASNPRQGQQPQHFGDGTRLSIL.